A single T cell receptor (beta chain) is shown here with its context. This entry belongs to a study of blood T cell repertoires in COVID-19. The method was immunoSEQ multiplex PCR; TCRdb's version includes in-frame clones alone and lacks a portion of them. This table has some 130,000 clones, more than 90% appearing once. Germline values: CDR1 SEHNR, CDR2 FQNEAQ (reference sequence). The J segment lost 9 bases and the V segment lost 6 bases, leaving 21 bases of the junction unmatched. The CDR3 contains 17 residues. Sequenced input: peripheral blood. The clonotype comes from a man between 60 and 75 years old with COVID-19, enrolled during active disease. This rearrangement joins TRBV7-9 to TRBJ2-3; TRBD2 aligns across 7 bases. CDR3 sequence: CASSSPAGRESALTQYF. As DNA, the CDR3 is TGTGCCAGCAGTTCACCTGCTGGGCGGGAGAGCGCCCTCACGCAGTATTTT. The entire variable domain, with the rest obtained from reference TRBV7-9 and TRBJ2-3, is as follows: DTGVSQNPRHKITKRGQNVTFRCDPISEHNRLYWYRQTLGQGPEFLTYFQNEAQLEKSRLLSDRFSAERPKGSFSTLEIQRTEQGDSAMYLCASSSPAGRESALTQYFGPGTRLTVL.